This T cell receptor beta chain was retrieved from a study of blood T cell repertoires in COVID-19. On the study more broadly: Nucleic acid was either cDNA or gDNA, and it came from T cells, B-cell-depleted T cells, or PBMCs.

Sequenced by immunoSEQ multiplex PCR; TCRdb stores in-frame clones only, minus some. Counted here are fewer than 450,000 clones, more than 70% occurring once; the ten biggest clones make up roughly 6.6%. There are 15 residues in the CDR3. CDR1 GTSNPN and CDR2 SVGIG come from the germline V gene (reference sequence). Germline trimming cut 0 bases from V and 7 bases from J; bases unmatched to any gene: 11. The source of this sequence is an older woman with COVID-19, enrolled during active disease. The gene calls are TRBV30 and TRBJ1-2, with 7 bases matching TRBD1. The sequencing sample was made of peripheral blood. For the CDR3, the DNA is TGTGCCTGGAGTGTACCTTGGAAGGGGGCGGTTGGCTACACCTTC. Its translation is CAWSVPWKGAVGYTF.